The T cell receptor (beta chain) described here comes from a study of blood T cells in healthy people across ages. V shed 6 bases and J shed 7 bases, with 12 bases lying between them. CDR3 length: 13 residues. From germline, CDR1 is MNHEY and CDR2 SMNVEV (reference sequence). This clonotype was recorded a few times. Through a sample-barcoded 5' primer and a J-beta primer mix, a second PCR was run for roughly 7 to 11 cycles. TCRdb analysed the 5' RACE reads with MiXCR anew, one entry per CDR3 protein. The data hold roughly 1,300,000 distinct CDR3 sequences, with roughly 64% observed a single time. The origin of this receptor is a man aged 18 to 35 in good health. The rearrangement uses TRBV27 and TRBJ2-2; D remains ambiguous. The source material was blood. CDR3 region: CASRSSPGGELFF. Here the CDR3 DNA reads TGTGCCAGCAGATCTTCCCCCGGCGGGGAGCTGTTTTTT.